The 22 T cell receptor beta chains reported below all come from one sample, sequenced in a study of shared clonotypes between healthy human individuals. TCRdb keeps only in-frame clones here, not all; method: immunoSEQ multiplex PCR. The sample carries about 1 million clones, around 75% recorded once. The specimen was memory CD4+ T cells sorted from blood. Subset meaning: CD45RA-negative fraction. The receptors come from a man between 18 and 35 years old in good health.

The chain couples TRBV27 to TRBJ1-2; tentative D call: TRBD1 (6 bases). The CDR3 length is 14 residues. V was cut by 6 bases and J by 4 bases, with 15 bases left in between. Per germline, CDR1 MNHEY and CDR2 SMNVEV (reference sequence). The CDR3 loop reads CASRPGQSLYGYTF. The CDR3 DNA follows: TGTGCCAGCAGACCCGGACAGAGCCTCTATGGCTACACCTTC.

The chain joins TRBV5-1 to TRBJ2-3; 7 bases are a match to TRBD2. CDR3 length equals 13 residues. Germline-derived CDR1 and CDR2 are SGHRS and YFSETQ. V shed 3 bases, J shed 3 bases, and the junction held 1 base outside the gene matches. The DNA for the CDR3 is TGCGCCAGCAGCTCCGGGAGGACAGATACGCAGTATTTT. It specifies CASSSGRTDTQYF. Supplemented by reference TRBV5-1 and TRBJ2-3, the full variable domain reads KAGVTQTPRYLIKTRGQQVTLSCSPISGHRSVSWYQQTPGQGLQFLFEYFSETQRNKGNFPGRFSGRQFSNSRSEMNVSTLELGDSALYLCASSSGRTDTQYFGPGTRLTVL.

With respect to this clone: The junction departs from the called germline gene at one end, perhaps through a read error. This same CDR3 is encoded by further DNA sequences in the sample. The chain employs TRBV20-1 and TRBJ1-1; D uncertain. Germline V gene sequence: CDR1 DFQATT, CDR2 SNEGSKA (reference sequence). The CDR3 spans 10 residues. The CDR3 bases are TGCACCCCCGCGGGCACTGAGGCTTTCTTT. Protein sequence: CTPAGTEAFF.

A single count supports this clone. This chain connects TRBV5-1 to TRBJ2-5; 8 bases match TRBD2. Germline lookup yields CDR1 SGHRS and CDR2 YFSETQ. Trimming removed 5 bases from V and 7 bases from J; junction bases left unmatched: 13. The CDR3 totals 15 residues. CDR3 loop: CASRPGGSGRGTQYF. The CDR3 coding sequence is TGCGCCAGCAGACCGGGGGGGAGTGGAAGAGGGACCCAGTACTTC.

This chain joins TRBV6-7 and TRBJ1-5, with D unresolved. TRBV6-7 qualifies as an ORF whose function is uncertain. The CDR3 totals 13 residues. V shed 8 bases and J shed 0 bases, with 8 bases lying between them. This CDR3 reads CASEGSSNQPQHF. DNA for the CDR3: TGTGCCAGCGAAGGGAGTAGCAATCAGCCCCAGCATTTT.

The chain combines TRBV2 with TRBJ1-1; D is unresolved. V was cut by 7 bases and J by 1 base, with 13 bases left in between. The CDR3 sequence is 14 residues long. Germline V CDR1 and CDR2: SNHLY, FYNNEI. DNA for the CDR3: TGTGCCAGCAAGGTGGGGTTGGAGAACACTGAAGCTTTCTTT. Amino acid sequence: CASKVGLENTEAFF.

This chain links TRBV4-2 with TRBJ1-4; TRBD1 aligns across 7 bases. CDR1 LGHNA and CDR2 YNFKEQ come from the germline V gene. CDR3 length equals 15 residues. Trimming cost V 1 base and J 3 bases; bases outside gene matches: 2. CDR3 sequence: CASSQGDSPNEKLFF. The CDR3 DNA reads TGTGCCAGCAGCCAAGGGGACAGCCCTAATGAAAAACTGTTTTTT.

The CDR3 nucleotides are TGTGCCAGCAGCCCGGGGGTAGCGGGAAGTTCAGATACGCAGTATTTT. This sequence encodes CASSPGVAGSSDTQYF. The chain recombines TRBV5-4 with TRBJ2-3; 8 nucleotides align to TRBD2. The CDR3 contains 16 residues. From germline, CDR1 is SGHNT and CDR2 YYREEE (reference sequence). The ends lost 4 bases at V and 4 bases at J; junction bases unmatched: 11.

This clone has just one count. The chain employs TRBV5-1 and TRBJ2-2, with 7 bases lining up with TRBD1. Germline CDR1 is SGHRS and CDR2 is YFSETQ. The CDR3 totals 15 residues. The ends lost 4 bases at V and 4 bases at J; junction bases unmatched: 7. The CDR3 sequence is CASSPGTEGTGELFF. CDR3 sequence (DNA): TGCGCCAGCAGCCCCGGGACAGAGGGCACCGGGGAGCTGTTTTTT.

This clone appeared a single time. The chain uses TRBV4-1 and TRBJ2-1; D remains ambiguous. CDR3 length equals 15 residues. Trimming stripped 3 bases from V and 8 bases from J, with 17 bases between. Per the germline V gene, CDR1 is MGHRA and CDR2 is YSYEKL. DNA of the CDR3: TGCGCCAGCAGCCACCCGGGCCTGCTTGGCGATGAGCAGTTCTTC. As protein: CASSHPGLLGDEQFF.

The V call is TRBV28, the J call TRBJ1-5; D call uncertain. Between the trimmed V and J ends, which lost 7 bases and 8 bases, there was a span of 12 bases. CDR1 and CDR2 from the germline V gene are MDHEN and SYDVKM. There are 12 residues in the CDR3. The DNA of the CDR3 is TGTGCCAGCACCTCAGGATCCAAGCCCCAGCATTTT. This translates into CASTSGSKPQHF.

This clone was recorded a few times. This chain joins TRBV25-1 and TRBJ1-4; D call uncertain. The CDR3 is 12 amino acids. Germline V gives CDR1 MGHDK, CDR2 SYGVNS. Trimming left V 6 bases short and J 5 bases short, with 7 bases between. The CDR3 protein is CASSRRNEKLFF. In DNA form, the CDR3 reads TGTGCCAGCAGCAGACGGAATGAAAAACTGTTTTTT.

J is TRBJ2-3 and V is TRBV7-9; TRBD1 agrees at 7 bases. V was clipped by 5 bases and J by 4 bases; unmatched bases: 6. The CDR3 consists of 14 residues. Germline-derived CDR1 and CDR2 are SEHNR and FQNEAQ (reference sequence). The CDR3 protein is CASSRQGLADTQYF. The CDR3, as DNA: TGTGCCAGCAGCCGACAGGGTCTGGCAGATACGCAGTATTTT.

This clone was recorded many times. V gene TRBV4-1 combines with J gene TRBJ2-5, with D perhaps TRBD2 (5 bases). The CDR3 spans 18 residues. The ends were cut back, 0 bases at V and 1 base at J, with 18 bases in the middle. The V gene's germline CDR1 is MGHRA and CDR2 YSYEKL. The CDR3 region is CASSQDGRGGHSQETQYF. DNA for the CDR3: TGCGCCAGCAGCCAAGATGGGCGAGGCGGGCATAGCCAAGAGACCCAGTACTTC.

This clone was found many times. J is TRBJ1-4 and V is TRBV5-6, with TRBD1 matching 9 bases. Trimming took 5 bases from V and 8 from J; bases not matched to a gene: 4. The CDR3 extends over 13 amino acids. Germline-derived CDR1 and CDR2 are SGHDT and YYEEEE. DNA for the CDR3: TGTGCCAGCAGGGGACAGGGAGGAGAAAAACTGTTTTTT. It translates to CASRGQGGEKLFF.

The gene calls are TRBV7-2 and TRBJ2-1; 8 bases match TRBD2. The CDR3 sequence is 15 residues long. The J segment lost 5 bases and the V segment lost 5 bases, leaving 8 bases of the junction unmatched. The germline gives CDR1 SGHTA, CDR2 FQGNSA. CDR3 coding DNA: TGTGCCAGCAGCGATAGCGGGGCCCGCGACAATGAGCAGTTCTTC. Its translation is CASSDSGARDNEQFF.

The CDR3 DNA sequence: TGTGCCAGCAGAGATACAGCGGCTAACTATGGCTACACCTTC. Translated, it gives CASRDTAANYGYTF. This chain joins TRBV6-5 and TRBJ1-2; D not certain. The germline CDR1 and CDR2 sequences are MNHEY and SVGAGI. The CDR3 loop spans 14 amino acids. Between the trimmed V and J ends, which lost 6 bases and 0 bases, there was a span of 11 bases.

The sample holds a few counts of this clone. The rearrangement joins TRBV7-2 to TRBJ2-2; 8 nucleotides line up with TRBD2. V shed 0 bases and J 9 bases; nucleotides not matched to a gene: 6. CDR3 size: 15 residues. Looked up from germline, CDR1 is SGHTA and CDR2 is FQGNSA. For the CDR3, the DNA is TGTGCCAGCAGCTTAGCGGCCAGCGGGAGCCGGGAGCTGTTTTTT. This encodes CASSLAASGSRELFF. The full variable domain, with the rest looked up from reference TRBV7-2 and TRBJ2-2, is GAGVSQSPSNKVTEKGKDVELRCDPISGHTALYWYRQSLGQGLEFLIYFQGNSAPDKSGLPSDRFSAERTGGSVSTLTIQRTQQEDSAVYLCASSLAASGSRELFFGEGSRLTVL.

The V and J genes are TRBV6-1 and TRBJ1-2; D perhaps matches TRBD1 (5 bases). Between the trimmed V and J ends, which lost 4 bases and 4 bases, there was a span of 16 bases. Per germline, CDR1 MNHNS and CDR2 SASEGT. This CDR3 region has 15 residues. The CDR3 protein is CASSAGQDGVYGYTF. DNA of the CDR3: TGTGCCAGCAGTGCGGGGCAGGACGGGGTCTATGGCTACACCTTC.

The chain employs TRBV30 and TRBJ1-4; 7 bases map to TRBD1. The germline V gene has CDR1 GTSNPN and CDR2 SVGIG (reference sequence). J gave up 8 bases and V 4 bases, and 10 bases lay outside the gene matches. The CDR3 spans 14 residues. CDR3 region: CAWTPTGIGEKLFF. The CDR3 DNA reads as TGTGCCTGGACCCCGACAGGGATAGGGGAAAAACTGTTTTTT.

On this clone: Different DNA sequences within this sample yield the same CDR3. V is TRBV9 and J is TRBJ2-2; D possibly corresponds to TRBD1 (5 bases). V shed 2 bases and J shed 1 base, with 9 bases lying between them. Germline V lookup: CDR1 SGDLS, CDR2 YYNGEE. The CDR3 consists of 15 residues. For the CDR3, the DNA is TGTGCCAGCAGCGTTGGGCAGGGGAACACCGGGGAGCTGTTTTTT. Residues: CASSVGQGNTGELFF.

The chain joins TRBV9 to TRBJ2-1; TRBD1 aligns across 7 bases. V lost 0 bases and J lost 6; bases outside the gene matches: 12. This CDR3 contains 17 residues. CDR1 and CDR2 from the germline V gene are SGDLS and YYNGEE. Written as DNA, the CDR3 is TGTGCCAGCAGCGTAGGGATACCGGCGACAGGGAGCAATGAGCAGTTCTTC. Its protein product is CASSVGIPATGSNEQFF.